This TCR beta chain is from a study of blood T cell repertoires in COVID-19. The wider study: Some COVID-19 samples were acute and others convalescent; all came from the United States, Italy and Spain. In each case, the material was cDNA or gDNA derived from T cells, B-cell-depleted T cells, or PBMCs.

Authors' methods: Estimation of nucleated cell counts relied on the amplification of reference gene primers. Using immunoSEQ multiplex PCR, the repertoire was profiled, and TCRdb retains in-frame clones only, with some absent. V, J and clone size are taken as reported in that table, and D and trimming were inferred from the DNA itself. The sample consists of about 76,000 clones, 70% to 90% of them appearing once. This CDR3 region has 17 residues. This TCR was recovered from a human donor in a cohort sampled during active COVID-19. Specimen: peripheral blood. V gene TRBV21-1 combines with J gene TRBJ2-7; the DNA was not compared with TRBD2, the D call given in the table. TRBV21-1 is recorded as a pseudogene. The CDR3 sequence is CASSPTHWGRAVHEQYF. The CDR3 DNA reads as TGTGCCAGCAGCCCAACACACTGGGGGAGGGCCGTCCACGAGCAGTACTTC.